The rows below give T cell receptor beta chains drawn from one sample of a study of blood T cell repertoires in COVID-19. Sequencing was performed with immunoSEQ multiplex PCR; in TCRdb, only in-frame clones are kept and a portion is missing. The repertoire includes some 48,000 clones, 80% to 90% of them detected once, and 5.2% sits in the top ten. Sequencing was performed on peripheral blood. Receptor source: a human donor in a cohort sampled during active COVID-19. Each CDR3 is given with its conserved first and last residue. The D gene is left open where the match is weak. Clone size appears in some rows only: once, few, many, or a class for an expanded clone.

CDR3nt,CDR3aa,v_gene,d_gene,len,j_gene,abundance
TGTGCCAGTACCACAGCCACAGGGGCCCAGCCCCAGCATTTT,CASTTATGAQPQHF,TRBV19,TRBD1,14,TRBJ1-5,.
TGTGCCAGCATTCGACACCTCAATCAGCCCCAGCATTTT,CASIRHLNQPQHF,TRBV2,.,13,TRBJ1-5,few
TGTGCCAGCAGCGCTACGTACGGAGAGACCCAGTACTTC,CASSATYGETQYF,TRBV7-2,.,13,TRBJ2-5,.
TGTGCCAGCAGTTGGTCAGGGGAGCAGTTCTTC,CASSWSGEQFF,TRBV12-3/TRBV12-4,.,11,TRBJ2-1,.
TGTGCCAGCAGTCCGGGAAACATTCAGTACTTC,CASSPGNIQYF,TRBV6-4,.,11,TRBJ2-4,.
TGTGCCAGCAGCGTAGGGGAGCGTGCCAACTCTGGAAACACCATATATTTT,CASSVGERANSGNTIYF,TRBV9,.,17,TRBJ1-3,.
TGTGCCAGCAGCTTAGGCCCAGTGACAGGTGCTGGAAACACCATATATTTT,CASSLGPVTGAGNTIYF,TRBV11-2,.,17,TRBJ1-3,.
TGTGCCAGCAGTTACTCTGGGGGGACAGATACGCAGTATTTT,CASSYSGGTDTQYF,TRBV9,.,14,TRBJ2-3,.
TGTGCCAGCAAGATACTGGCTAGCGGGGGGGAGCAGTACTTC,CASKILASGGEQYF,TRBV2,TRBD2,14,TRBJ2-7,.
TGTGCCAGCAGCCAAACGGGACTATTCGATGAGCAGTTCTTC,CASSQTGLFDEQFF,TRBV11-2,TRBD2,14,TRBJ2-1,.
TGTGCCAGCAGCTTGGTCGGGGACTACACCTTC,CASSLVGDYTF,TRBV5-6,.,11,TRBJ1-2,many
TGTGCCAGTAGTATGGGGCAGAGCACCAATCAGCCCCAGCATTTT,CASSMGQSTNQPQHF,TRBV19,.,15,TRBJ1-5,few
TGTGCCAGTCGGCAGGATGCCGGCTACGAGCAGTACTTC,CASRQDAGYEQYF,TRBV6-5,.,13,TRBJ2-7,.
TGTGCCATCATGGGCGACCGTAGCTATGGCTACACCTTC,CAIMGDRSYGYTF,TRBV10-3,.,13,TRBJ1-2,.
TGTGCCAGCAGTCACAGACAGGGGGGCGATGGCTACACCTTC,CASSHRQGGDGYTF,TRBV6-5,TRBD1,14,TRBJ1-2,once
TGTGCCAGCAGCTTGGGGGGGCACACCGGGGAGCTGTTTTTT,CASSLGGHTGELFF,TRBV7-8,.,14,TRBJ2-2,.
TGTGCCAGCAGCTTATATCTAGCGGCACTTGATAGCACAGATACGCAGTATTTT,CASSLYLAALDSTDTQYF,TRBV11-2,TRBD2,18,TRBJ2-3,.
TGTGCCAGCAGTGAACGCAGGGCACCCACAGATACGCAGTATTTT,CASSERRAPTDTQYF,TRBV2,.,15,TRBJ2-3,.